This TCR beta chain was retrieved from a study of shared clonotypes between healthy human individuals. On the study more broadly: A few men and two women, aged 18 to 49, were donors.

Germline CDR1 reads SGHVS; CDR2 reads FQNEAQ. V was cut by 1 base and J by 5 bases, with 15 bases left in between. This CDR3 has 16 amino acids. Clones were sequenced by immunoSEQ multiplex PCR, and TCRdb holds only the in-frame ones, with some missing. The data show 550,000 to 800,000 clones, approximately 79% seen once. The TCR comes from a woman aged 30 to 39 in good health. The chain has TRBV7-8 and TRBJ1-5, with no clear D. The sample comprised memory CD4+ T cells sorted from blood. Subset described: CD45RA-negative fraction. CDR3 DNA sequence: TGTGCCAGCAGCTTAGGGTCCCGGCGGGCCGATCAGCCCCAGCATTTT. Residues: CASSLGSRRADQPQHF.